The clone carrying this T cell receptor beta chain came up once. What it recognizes is unknown. A read error may explain this, as a much larger clone is one base away. This sample was taken from a study of glioma-infiltrating T cells. Study outcomes and limitations: Gliomas, especially low-grade, showed above-expected tissue-blood divergence; non-neoplastic patients showed below. Tissue and blood shared very few CDR3 sequences.

TCR alpha and beta CDR3 regions were amplified from RNA using iRepertoire nested multiplex PCR. For one-step reverse transcription and amplification, about 90-450 ng of tissue mRNA or PBMC total RNA was used. MiXCR, run by TCRdb on the multiplex PCR reads, gives a single entry per CDR3 protein. The sample has over 90,000 distinct CDR3 sequences, around 30% seen once. Germline V gene sequence: CDR1 DFQATT, CDR2 SNEGSKA (reference sequence). The CDR3 runs 16 residues. Trimming cost V 2 bases and J 2 bases; bases outside gene matches: 9. This clonotype was sampled from a human donor with low-grade glioma or glioblastoma, undergoing nonglioma brain surgery, or in good health (not recorded which). The sequenced sample was glioma tissue, nonneoplastic brain tissue, or PBMCs (not recorded which). The V and J genes are TRBV20-1 and TRBJ1-1; 9 nucleotides line up with TRBD1. CDR3 nucleotide sequence: TGCAGTGCTAGACCACAGGGGGCGGGTGGTAACACTGAAGCTTTCTTT. It is translated as CSARPQGAGGNTEAFF.